This is a list of T cell receptor beta chains from one sample in a study of T cells after yellow fever vaccination. TCRdb recomputed calls from the 5' RACE reads with MiXCR, one row per CDR3 protein. The sample has approximately 330,000 distinct CDR3 sequences, roughly 4% seen once. Source: PBMCs, taken 5 days after the yellow fever booster vaccination. The receptors shown here come from a man aged 18 to 35 who received the YFV17D yellow fever vaccine. Both conserved end residues are trimmed from each CDR3.

J: TRBJ2-1; V: TRBV12-3/TRBV12-4; CDR3: ASSWSGVEQF
J: TRBJ2-2; V: TRBV5-1; CDR3: ASSLILTGELF
J: TRBJ1-2; V: TRBV12-3/TRBV12-4; CDR3: ASSFDRGLYGYT
J: TRBJ1-2; V: TRBV28; CDR3: ASSPGGHPNYGYT
J: TRBJ2-3; V: TRBV5-4; CDR3: ASSPGGDDTQY
J: TRBJ2-5; V: TRBV5-1; CDR3: ASSSGTASNQETQY
J: TRBJ2-5; V: TRBV7-7; CDR3: ASSLASTGEETQY
J: TRBJ1-1; V: TRBV11-2; CDR3: ASSLVGMKDTEAF
J: TRBJ2-5; V: TRBV11-2; CDR3: ASSLGQAVTQY
J: TRBJ2-3; V: TRBV11-1; CDR3: ASSLQGPTTDTQY
J: TRBJ2-1; V: TRBV11-3; CDR3: ASSLVGGGAGNEQF
J: TRBJ2-1; V: TRBV9; CDR3: ASSPGLAGGFGEQF
J: TRBJ2-1; V: TRBV7-2; CDR3: ASSGGGRDNEQF
J: TRBJ2-3; V: TRBV5-1; CDR3: ASSFNRYTDTQY
J: TRBJ2-7; V: TRBV7-9; CDR3: ASSWGVGSYEQY
J: TRBJ1-2; V: TRBV7-2; CDR3: ASSLLSQGGYT
J: TRBJ2-5; V: TRBV5-4; CDR3: ASSLLARGAGETQY
J: TRBJ2-3; V: TRBV7-2; CDR3: ASSLTAGLAQGHTQY
J: TRBJ2-5; V: TRBV20-1; CDR3: SAREVLVATREEETQY
J: TRBJ1-5; V: TRBV12-3/TRBV12-4; CDR3: ASNQGDRPQH
J: TRBJ1-2; V: TRBV12-3/TRBV12-4; CDR3: ASTQGGGYT
J: TRBJ2-3; V: TRBV6-5; CDR3: ASRLRGGGIPSTDTQY
J: TRBJ2-5; V: TRBV4-3; CDR3: ASSQDLEPGQETQY
J: TRBJ2-6; V: TRBV5-1; CDR3: ASRREGASSGANVLT
J: TRBJ2-7; V: TRBV20-1; CDR3: SASSDSWSSYEQY
J: TRBJ1-5; V: TRBV7-9; CDR3: ASSLRGGPNQPQH
J: TRBJ2-3; V: TRBV11-2; CDR3: ASSLGNQGGTDTQY
J: TRBJ1-2; V: TRBV20-1; CDR3: SAMDRIDYGYT
J: TRBJ2-3; V: TRBV7-3; CDR3: ASSLGLAGGRRTDTQY
J: TRBJ2-2; V: TRBV4-1; CDR3: ASSERQGRGGELF
J: TRBJ1-1; V: TRBV4-2; CDR3: ASSQALAGGTEAF
J: TRBJ2-2; V: TRBV6-5; CDR3: ATLPWVGDGTGELF
J: TRBJ1-6; V: TRBV6-5; CDR3: ASSPPPGENSPLH
J: TRBJ2-2; V: TRBV3-1; CDR3: ASAFESRELF
J: TRBJ1-1; V: TRBV7-2; CDR3: ASSSQGAWTEAF
J: TRBJ2-3; V: TRBV5-6; CDR3: ASRWGGTDTQY
J: TRBJ1-1; V: TRBV15; CDR3: ATSREEGLRSTEAF
J: TRBJ2-7; V: TRBV19; CDR3: ASSIKAAYEQY
J: TRBJ1-1; V: TRBV18; CDR3: ASSPLRDLNTEAF
J: TRBJ2-5; V: TRBV5-8; CDR3: ASSSSGGRETQY
J: TRBJ1-6; V: TRBV28; CDR3: ASRRDSSYNSPLH
J: TRBJ1-1; V: TRBV10-2; CDR3: ASSESGPSRAF